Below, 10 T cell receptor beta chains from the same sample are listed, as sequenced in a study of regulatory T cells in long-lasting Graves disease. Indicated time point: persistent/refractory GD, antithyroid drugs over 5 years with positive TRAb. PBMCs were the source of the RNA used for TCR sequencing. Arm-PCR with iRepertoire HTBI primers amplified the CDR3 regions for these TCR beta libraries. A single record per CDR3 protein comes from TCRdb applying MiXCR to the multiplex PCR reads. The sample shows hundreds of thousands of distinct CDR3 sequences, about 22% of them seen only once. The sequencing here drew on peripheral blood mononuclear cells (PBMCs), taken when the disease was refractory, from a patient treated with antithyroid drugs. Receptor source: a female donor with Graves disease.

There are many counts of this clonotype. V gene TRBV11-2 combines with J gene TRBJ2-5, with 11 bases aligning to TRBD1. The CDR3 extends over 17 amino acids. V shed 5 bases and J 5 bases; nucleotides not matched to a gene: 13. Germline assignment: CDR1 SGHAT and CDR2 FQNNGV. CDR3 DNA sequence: TGTGCCAGCAGCCCCCCCTTAGGGAGGACAGGGGGCGAGACCCAGTACTTC. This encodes CASSPPLGRTGGETQYF.

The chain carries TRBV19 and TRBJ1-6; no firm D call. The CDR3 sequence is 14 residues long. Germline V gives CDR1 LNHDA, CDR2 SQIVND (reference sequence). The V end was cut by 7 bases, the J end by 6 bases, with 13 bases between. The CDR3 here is CASTPPGSNSPLHF. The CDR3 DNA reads TGTGCCAGTACCCCCCCGGGGAGTAATTCACCCCTCCACTTT. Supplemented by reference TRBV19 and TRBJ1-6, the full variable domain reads DGGITQSPKYLFRKEGQNVTLSCEQNLNHDAMYWYRQDPGQGLRLIYYSQIVNDFQKGDIAEGYSVSREKKESFPLTVTSAQKNPTAFYLCASTPPGSNSPLHFGNGTRLTVT.

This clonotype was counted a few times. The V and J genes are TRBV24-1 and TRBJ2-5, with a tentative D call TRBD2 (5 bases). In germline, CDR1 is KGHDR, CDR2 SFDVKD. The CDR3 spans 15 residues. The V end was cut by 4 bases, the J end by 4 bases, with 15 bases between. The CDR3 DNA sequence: TGTGCCACCAGTGAAGCTGGACTTACCCGAGAGACCCAGTACTTC. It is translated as CATSEAGLTRETQYF.

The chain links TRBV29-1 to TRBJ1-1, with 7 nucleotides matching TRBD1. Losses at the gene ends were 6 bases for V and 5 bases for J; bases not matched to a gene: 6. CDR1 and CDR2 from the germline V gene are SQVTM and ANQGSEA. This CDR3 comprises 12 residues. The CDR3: CSVQTGRTEAFF. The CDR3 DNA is TGCAGCGTCCAGACAGGGAGAACTGAAGCTTTCTTT.

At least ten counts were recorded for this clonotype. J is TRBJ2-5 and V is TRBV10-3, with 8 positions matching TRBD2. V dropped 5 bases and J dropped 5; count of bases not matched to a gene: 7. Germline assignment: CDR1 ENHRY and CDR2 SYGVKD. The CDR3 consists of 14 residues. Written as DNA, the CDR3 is TGTGCCATCAGTTCGCAAGCGGGAGTGGAGACCCAGTACTTC. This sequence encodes CAISSQAGVETQYF.

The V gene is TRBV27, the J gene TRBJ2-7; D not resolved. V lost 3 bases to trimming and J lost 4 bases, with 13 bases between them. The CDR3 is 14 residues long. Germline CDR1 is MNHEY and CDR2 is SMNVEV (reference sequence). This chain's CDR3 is CASSLGSSLYEQYF. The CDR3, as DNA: TGTGCCAGCAGTTTGGGCAGTTCCCTTTACGAGCAGTACTTC.

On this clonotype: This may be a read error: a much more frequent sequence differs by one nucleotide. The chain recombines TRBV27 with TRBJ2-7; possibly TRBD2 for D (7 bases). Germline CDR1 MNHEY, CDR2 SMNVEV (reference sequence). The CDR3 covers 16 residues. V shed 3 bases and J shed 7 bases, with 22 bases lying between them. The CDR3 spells CASSFLQGGEVWEQYF. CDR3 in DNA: TGTGCCAGCAGTTTCTTACAGGGAGGGGAGGTGTGGGAGCAGTACTTC.

CDR3 region: CASIQGGGGNYGYTF. The CDR3 DNA reads as TGTGCCAGTATCCAGGGGGGGGGGGGGAACTATGGCTACACCTTC. The rearrangement uses TRBV19 and TRBJ1-2; TRBD1 matches 7 bases. CDR1 is LNHDA and CDR2 is SQIVND in the germline V gene (reference sequence). The CDR3 totals 15 residues. V dropped 7 bases and J dropped 2; count of bases not matched to a gene: 10.

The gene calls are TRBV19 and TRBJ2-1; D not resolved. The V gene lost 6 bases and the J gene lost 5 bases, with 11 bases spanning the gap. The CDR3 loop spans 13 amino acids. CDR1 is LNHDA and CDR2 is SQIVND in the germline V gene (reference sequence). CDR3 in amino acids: CASSPEGDNEQFF. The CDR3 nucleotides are TGTGCCAGTAGCCCTGAAGGTGACAATGAGCAGTTCTTC.

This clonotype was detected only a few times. CDR3 coding DNA: TGTGCCAGCAGCTTTCCCCTAGGGTCCCACGAGCAGTACTTC. As protein: CASSFPLGSHEQYF. V is TRBV28 and J is TRBJ2-7; D gene ambiguous. Germline assignment: CDR1 MDHEN and CDR2 SYDVKM. The CDR3 runs to 14 residues. V shed 6 bases and J shed 5 bases, with 17 bases lying between them.